This T cell receptor (beta chain) was obtained from a study of vaccination effects on CD4 cells after COVID-19. Background on the study: Wells containing over 1.5 million PBMC each were cultured with 9 to 10 IU/ml IL-2 and 7.5 to 10 ug/ml peptides.

Germline-derived CDR1 and CDR2 are KGHSH and LQKENI. The CDR3 length is 13 residues. Trimming took 3 bases from V and 2 from J, leaving 8 bases between them. Study-level results: Clonal contraction was marked in infection- and vaccine-induced clones late after vaccination.

TCRdb keeps only in-frame clones here, not all; method: immunoSEQ multiplex PCR. The sample includes tens of thousands of clones, roughly three quarters seen only once; the top ten take about 11%. Researchers isolated CD4+ T cells once approximately eleven days of culture had elapsed. In its sample, this clone was seen once. Antigen: not known. The TCR was taken from a human donor who had a prior SARS-CoV-2 infection. The chain carries TRBV18 and TRBJ2-7, with D perhaps matching TRBD1 (5 bases). Sequenced here: CD4+ T cells from PBMCs cultured without peptide, sampled before COVID-19 vaccination. The CDR3 is CASSPSGTYEQYF. Written as DNA, the CDR3 is TGTGCCAGCTCACCCTCAGGGACCTACGAGCAGTACTTC.